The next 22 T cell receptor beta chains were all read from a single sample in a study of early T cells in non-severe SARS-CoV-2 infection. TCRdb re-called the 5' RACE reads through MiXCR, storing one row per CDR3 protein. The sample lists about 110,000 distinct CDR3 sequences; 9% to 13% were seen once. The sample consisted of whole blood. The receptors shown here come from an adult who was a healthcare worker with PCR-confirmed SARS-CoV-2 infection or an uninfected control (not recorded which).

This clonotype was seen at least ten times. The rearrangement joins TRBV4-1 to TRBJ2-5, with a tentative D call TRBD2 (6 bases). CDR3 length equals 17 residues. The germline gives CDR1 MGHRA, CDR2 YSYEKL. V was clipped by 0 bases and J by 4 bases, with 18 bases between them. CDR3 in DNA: TGCGCCAGCAGCCAAGATCCCGGCGGGGCATACATAGAGACCCAGTACTTC. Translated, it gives CASSQDPGGAYIETQYF.

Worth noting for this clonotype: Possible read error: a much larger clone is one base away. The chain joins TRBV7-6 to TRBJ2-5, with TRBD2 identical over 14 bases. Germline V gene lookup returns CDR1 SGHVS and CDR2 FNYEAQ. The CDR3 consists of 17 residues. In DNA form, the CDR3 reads TGTGCCAGGAGCTTAGGGACGACTAGCGGGAGGGAAGAGACCCAGTACTTC. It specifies CARSLGTTSGREETQYF.

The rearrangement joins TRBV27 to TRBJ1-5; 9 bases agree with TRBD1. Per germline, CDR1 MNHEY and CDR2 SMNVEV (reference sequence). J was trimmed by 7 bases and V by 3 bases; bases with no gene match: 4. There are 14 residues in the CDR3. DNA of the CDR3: TGTGCCAGCAGTTTTACAGGGGGCGGGCAGCCCCAGCATTTT. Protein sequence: CASSFTGGGQPQHF.

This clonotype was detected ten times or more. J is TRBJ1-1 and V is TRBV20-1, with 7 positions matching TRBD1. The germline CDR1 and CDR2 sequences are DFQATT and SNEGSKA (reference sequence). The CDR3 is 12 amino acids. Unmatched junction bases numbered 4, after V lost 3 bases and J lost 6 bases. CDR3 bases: TGCAGTGCTAGGCAAACAGGGGCTGAAGCTTTCTTT. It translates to CSARQTGAEAFF.

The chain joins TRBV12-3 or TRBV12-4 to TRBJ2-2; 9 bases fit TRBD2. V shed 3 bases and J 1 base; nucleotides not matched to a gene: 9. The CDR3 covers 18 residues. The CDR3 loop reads CASSFSGSTIMNTGELFF. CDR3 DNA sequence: TGTGCCAGCAGTTTTAGCGGGAGTACGATCATGAACACCGGGGAGCTGTTTTTT.

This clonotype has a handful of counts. CDR3 coding DNA: TGTGCCAGCAGATCGGGACAGACTTCCTACGAGCAGTACTTC. Translated, it gives CASRSGQTSYEQYF. The chain employs TRBV12-3 or TRBV12-4 and TRBJ2-7, with 7 bases lining up with TRBD1. The CDR3 is 14 amino acids. J lost 1 base, V lost 6 bases, and 6 bases had no gene match.

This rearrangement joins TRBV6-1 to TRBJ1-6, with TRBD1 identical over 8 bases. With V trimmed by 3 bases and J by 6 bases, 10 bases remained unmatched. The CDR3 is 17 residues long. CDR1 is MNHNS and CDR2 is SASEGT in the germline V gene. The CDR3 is CASSDRRQGSGNSPLHF. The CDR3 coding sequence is TGTGCCAGCAGTGATAGGCGACAGGGGTCTGGTAATTCACCCCTCCACTTT.

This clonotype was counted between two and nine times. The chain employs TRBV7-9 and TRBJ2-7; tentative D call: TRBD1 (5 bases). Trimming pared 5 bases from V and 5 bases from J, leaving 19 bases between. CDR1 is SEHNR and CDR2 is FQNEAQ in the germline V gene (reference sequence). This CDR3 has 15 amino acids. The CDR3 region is CASSLFGAGIDEQYF. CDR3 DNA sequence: TGTGCCAGCAGCCTTTTTGGGGCTGGAATCGACGAGCAGTACTTC.

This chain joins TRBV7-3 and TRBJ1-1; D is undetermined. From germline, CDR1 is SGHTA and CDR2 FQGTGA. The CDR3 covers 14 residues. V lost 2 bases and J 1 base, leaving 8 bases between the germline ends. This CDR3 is CASSLGSGNTEAFF. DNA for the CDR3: TGTGCCAGCAGCTTAGGCTCAGGGAACACTGAAGCTTTCTTT.

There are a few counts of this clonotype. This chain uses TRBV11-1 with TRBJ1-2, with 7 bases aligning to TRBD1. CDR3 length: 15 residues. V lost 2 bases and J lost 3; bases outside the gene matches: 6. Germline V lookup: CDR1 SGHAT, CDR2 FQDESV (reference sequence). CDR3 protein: CASSLQGDFDYGYTF. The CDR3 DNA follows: TGTGCCAGCAGCTTACAGGGGGATTTCGACTATGGCTACACCTTC.

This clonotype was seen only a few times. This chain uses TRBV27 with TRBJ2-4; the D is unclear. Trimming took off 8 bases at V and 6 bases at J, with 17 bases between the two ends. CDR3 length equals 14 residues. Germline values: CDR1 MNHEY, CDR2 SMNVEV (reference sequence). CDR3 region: CASGKSPALNIQYF. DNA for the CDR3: TGTGCCAGCGGCAAAAGCCCTGCCCTAAACATTCAGTACTTC.

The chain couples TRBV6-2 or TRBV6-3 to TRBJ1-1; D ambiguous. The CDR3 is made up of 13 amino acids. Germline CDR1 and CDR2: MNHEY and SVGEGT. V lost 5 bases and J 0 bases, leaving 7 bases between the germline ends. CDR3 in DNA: TGTGCCAGCAGTATCCAGATGAACACTGAAGCTTTCTTT. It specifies CASSIQMNTEAFF.

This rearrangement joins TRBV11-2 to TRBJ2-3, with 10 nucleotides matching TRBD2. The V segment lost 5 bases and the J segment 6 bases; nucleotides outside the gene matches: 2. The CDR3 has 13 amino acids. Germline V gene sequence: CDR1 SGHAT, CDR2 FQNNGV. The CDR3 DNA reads TGTGCCAGCAGCCCGGGACTAGCGGATACGCAGTATTTT. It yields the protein CASSPGLADTQYF.

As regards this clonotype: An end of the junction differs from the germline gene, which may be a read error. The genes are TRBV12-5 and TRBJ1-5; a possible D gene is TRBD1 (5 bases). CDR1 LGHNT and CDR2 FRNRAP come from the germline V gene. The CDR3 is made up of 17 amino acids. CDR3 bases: TGTGTTAGTGGCTTGGGGGTGACACCTTATAGCAATCAGCCCCAGCATTTT. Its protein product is CVSGLGVTPYSNQPQHF.

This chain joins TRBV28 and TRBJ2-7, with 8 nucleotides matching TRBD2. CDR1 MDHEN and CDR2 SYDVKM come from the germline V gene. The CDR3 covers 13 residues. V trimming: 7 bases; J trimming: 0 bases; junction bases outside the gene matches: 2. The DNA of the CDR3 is TGTGCCAGCACGGGGGGGCCCTCCTACGAGCAGTACTTC. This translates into CASTGGPSYEQYF.

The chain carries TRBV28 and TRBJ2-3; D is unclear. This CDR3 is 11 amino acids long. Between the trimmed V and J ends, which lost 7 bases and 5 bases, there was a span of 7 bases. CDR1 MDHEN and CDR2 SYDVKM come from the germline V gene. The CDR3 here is CASTERDTQYF. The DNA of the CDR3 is TGTGCCAGCACCGAGAGAGATACGCAGTATTTT.

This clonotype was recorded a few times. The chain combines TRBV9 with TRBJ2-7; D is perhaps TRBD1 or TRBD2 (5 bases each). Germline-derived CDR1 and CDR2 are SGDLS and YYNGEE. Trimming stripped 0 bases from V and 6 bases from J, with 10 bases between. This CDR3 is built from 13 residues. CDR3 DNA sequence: TGTGCCAGCAGCGTAGGCAGAGGGGCCGAGCAGTACTTC. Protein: CASSVGRGAEQYF. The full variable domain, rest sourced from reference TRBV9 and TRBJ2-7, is DSGVTQTPKHLITATGQRVTLRCSPRSGDLSVYWYQQSLDQGLQFLIQYYNGEERAKGNILERFSAQQFPDLHSELNLSSLELGDSALYFCASSVGRGAEQYFGPGTRLTVT.

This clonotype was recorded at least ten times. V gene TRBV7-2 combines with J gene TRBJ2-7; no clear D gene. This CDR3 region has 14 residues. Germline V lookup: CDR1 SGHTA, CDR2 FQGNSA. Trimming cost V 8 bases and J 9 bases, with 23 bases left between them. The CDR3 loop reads CASSPTRPSKVQYF. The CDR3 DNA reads TGTGCCAGCTCACCTACCAGGCCCTCTAAGGTGCAGTACTTC.

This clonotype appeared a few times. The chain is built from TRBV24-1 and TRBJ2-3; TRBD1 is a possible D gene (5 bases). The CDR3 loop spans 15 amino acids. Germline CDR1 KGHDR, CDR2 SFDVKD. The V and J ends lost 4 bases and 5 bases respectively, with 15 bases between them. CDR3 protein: CATSDAGALGDTQYF. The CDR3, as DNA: TGTGCCACCAGTGACGCTGGGGCTTTAGGAGATACGCAGTATTTT.

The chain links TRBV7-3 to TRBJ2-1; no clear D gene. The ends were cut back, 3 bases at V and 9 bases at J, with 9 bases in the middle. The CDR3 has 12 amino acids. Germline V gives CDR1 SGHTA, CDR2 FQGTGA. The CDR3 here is CASSFLRGEQFF. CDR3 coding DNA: TGTGCCAGCAGCTTCCTACGCGGTGAGCAGTTCTTC.

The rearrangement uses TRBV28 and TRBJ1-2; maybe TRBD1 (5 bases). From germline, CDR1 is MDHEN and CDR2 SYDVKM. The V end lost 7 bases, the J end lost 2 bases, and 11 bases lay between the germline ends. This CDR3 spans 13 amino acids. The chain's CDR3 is CASIEGWNYGYTF. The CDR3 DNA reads TGTGCCAGCATCGAGGGGTGGAACTATGGCTACACCTTC.

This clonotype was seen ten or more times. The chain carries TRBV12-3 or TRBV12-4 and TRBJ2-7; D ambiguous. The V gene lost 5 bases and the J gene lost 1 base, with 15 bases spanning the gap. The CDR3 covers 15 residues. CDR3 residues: CASSTTATGSYEQYF. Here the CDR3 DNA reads TGTGCCAGCAGTACAACTGCAACCGGGTCCTACGAGCAGTACTTC.